This is a list of T cell receptor beta chains from one sample in a study of Graves' ophthalmopathy and Graves' hyperthyroidism. TCRdb independently ran MiXCR on the multiplex PCR reads; one entry per CDR3 protein. The sample includes 150,000 to 200,000 distinct CDR3 sequences, approximately 40% of them seen just once. Sequencing was performed on peripheral blood. All receptors derive from a man aged 25 to 40 with Graves' ophthalmopathy. CDR3s include the opening cysteine and the closing phenylalanine or tryptophan. The order of the fields is V gene, CDR3 protein.

TRBV28 | CASGAGDLRTQYF
TRBV12-3/TRBV12-4 | CASSLWDSIYEQYF
TRBV30 | CALEGAGVTGELFF
TRBV6-2/TRBV6-3 | CASSNSGKQYF
TRBV20-1 | CSASHRAGANVLTF
TRBV7-2 | CASSLGQPSNYGYTF
TRBV20-1 | CSARDPGTPAYEQYF
TRBV6-2/TRBV6-3 | CASSYGREYHYEQYF
TRBV10-1 | CASSERKLETQYF
TRBV6-5 | CASSQNRGPEQYF
TRBV20-1 | CSANRGGNYGYTF
TRBV28 | CASSLKTASYEQYF
TRBV27 | CASRSWGQETQYF
TRBV28 | CASSLLGTGYSPLHF
TRBV27 | CASSQGTKNIQYF
TRBV28 | CASGLVGYEQYF
TRBV30 | CALGRDLNTEAFF
TRBV28 | CASSFFSGVEREEYEQYF
TRBV27 | CASSFVRDGGNEQYF
TRBV30 | CAWSLRGGHYEQYF
TRBV12-3/TRBV12-4 | CASNNRGRGTEAFF
TRBV28 | CASSWGQGPLETQYF
TRBV6-1 | CASSLTVSTNTGELFF
TRBV15 | CATSRDQGQGRNQPQHF
TRBV7-2 | CASSPDNSPLHF
TRBV12-3/TRBV12-4 | CASSLSPQHF
TRBV6-5 | CASSFRDRGYEQYF
TRBV6-5 | CASSLGRTYEQYF
TRBV12-3/TRBV12-4 | CASSLGVKTQYF
TRBV6-1 | CASSDPGLAGGPGTGELFF
TRBV7-2 | CASSNSGGSYEQYF
TRBV11-3 | CASSYYRGRNNEQYF
TRBV6-2/TRBV6-3 | CASSYSGAANQPQHF
TRBV6-2/TRBV6-3 | CASSYIVSRANYGYTF
TRBV29-1 | CSGRTGEDLYGYTF
TRBV10-3 | CAINDGNNSPLHF
TRBV7-8 | CASSTRTSPYGQYF
TRBV6-5 | CASSYLLAGGPSYEQYF
TRBV6-5 | CASSYSAGGTEAFF